Listed below are T cell receptor beta chains from one sample, sequenced in a study of early T cells in non-severe SARS-CoV-2 infection. A single record per CDR3 protein comes from TCRdb applying MiXCR to the 5' RACE reads. The data contain 65,000 to 90,000 distinct CDR3 sequences, 9% to 15% of them singletons. Sequenced input: whole blood. These receptors came from an adult who was a healthcare worker with PCR-confirmed SARS-CoV-2 infection or an uninfected control (not recorded which). The CDR3 runs from the conserved cysteine through the conserved F or W. Fields, in order: J gene, V gene, clone size, D gene, CDR3 DNA, CDR3 protein. The D gene is left open where the match is weak. A clone size is listed for some rows: how often the clone was seen (once, few, many), or a class if it is expanded.

>TRBJ1-1|TRBV29-1|-|-
TGCAGCGTGGGCTGGGCTTTCTTT
CSVGWAFF
>TRBJ1-6|TRBV12-3/TRBV12-4|many|-
TGTGCCAGCAGTTTAACAGGCGGCAATTCACCCCTCCACTTT
CASSLTGGNSPLHF
>TRBJ2-1|TRBV29-1|many|TRBD2
TGCAGCTTTGGACTAGCGGGCGCCCGCTCCTACAATGAGCAGTTCTTC
CSFGLAGARSYNEQFF
>TRBJ2-3|TRBV30|-|-
TGTGCCTGGAGTGTAGAGCCCACGGGGGCGGATACGCAGTATTTT
CAWSVEPTGADTQYF
>TRBJ2-1|TRBV10-3|few|TRBD1
TGTGCCATCAGTGAGGTAGGACAGGGGTACGGGAATGAGCAGTTCTTC
CAISEVGQGYGNEQFF
>TRBJ2-7|TRBV29-1|many|-
TGCAGCGTTGAAGGGACACAGTCCTACGAGCAGTACTTC
CSVEGTQSYEQYF
>TRBJ2-3|TRBV6-5|-|-
TGTGCCAGCGGGGCGGAGCGCACAGATACGCAGTATTTT
CASGAERTDTQYF
>TRBJ1-6|TRBV20-1|medium-sized|TRBD1
TGCAGTGCTAGAGATGTGGGACAGGGCGATAATTCACCCCTCCACTTT
CSARDVGQGDNSPLHF
>TRBJ2-5|TRBV7-2|-|-
TGTGCCAGCAGCTTAATTTGGGAGACCCAGTACTTC
CASSLIWETQYF
>TRBJ1-2|TRBV6-2/TRBV6-3|few|-
TGTGCCAGCAGGCCGGGCGCCAACTATGGCTACACCTTC
CASRPGANYGYTF
>TRBJ2-1|TRBV4-2|few|-
TGTGCCAGCAGCCAAGAGAGTCCCCGTGGACGAACGAGCTCCTACAATGAGCAGTTCTTC
CASSQESPRGRTSSYNEQFF
>TRBJ2-1|TRBV5-1|few|-
TGCGCCAGCAGCTGGGGGCAGGTGGGATACAATGAGCAGTTCTTC
CASSWGQVGYNEQFF
>TRBJ2-7|TRBV9|-|-
TGTGCCAGCAGCGTAGAGAGCGGGCCCTCCTACGAGCAGTACTTC
CASSVESGPSYEQYF
>TRBJ2-3|TRBV5-1|many|-
TGCGCCAGCAGCTATGACAGCACAGATACGCAGTATTTT
CASSYDSTDTQYF
>TRBJ2-3|TRBV7-6|few|TRBD2
TGTGCCAGCAGCGCCTCCGGACTAGCGGGACACACAGATACGCAGTATTTT
CASSASGLAGHTDTQYF
>TRBJ2-5|TRBV11-2|many|TRBD2
TGTGCCAGCAGCTTAAAGGCGGGAGTAGGGCAAGAGACCCAGTACTTC
CASSLKAGVGQETQYF
>TRBJ2-2|TRBV12-3/TRBV12-4|many|-
TGTGCCAGCAGCCCCCAAACGTCCGCCACCGGGGAGCTGTTTTTT
CASSPQTSATGELFF
>TRBJ2-1|TRBV29-1|-|TRBD2
TGCAGCGCAGAGACTAGCGGGAGGGAAGGTGAGCAGTTCTTC
CSAETSGREGEQFF
>TRBJ2-5|TRBV10-3|few|-
TGTGCCATCCGACAGGACCAAGAGACCCAGTACTTC
CAIRQDQETQYF
>TRBJ2-3|TRBV29-1|few|-
TGCAGCGCCACATCACCCCTCACAGATACGCAGTATTTT
CSATSPLTDTQYF
>TRBJ2-5|TRBV24-1|-|-
TGTGCCACCAGTGATCTTAGGTCCGAGACCCAGTACTTC
CATSDLRSETQYF
>TRBJ2-7|TRBV13|medium-sized|-
TGTGCCAGCAGCCGCGAGACGCCCTCCTACGAGCAGTACTTC
CASSRETPSYEQYF
>TRBJ1-2|TRBV19|few|-
TGTGCCAGTACCCAGAGAGCCGGGAACTATGGCTACACCTTC
CASTQRAGNYGYTF
>TRBJ1-6|TRBV4-3|many|-
TGCGCCAGCAGCCAAGACAGCAACTCCTATAATTCACCCCTCCACTTT
CASSQDSNSYNSPLHF
>TRBJ2-7|TRBV6-1|-|-
TGTGTCAGCCAGGGGTCGTCCTACGAGCAGTACTTC
CVSQGSSYEQYF
>TRBJ2-5|TRBV11-2|few|-
TGTGCCAGCAGCTCGACTACAGGGAGCGGAGAGACCCAGTACTTC
CASSSTTGSGETQYF
>TRBJ2-7|TRBV7-2|-|-
TGTGCCAGCAGCTTAGACAGGGAAACCTACGAGCAGTACTTC
CASSLDRETYEQYF
>TRBJ2-1|TRBV6-5|few|-
TGTGCCAGCAGTTACCTCCGCACGGCGCGGGGCTACAATGAGCAGTTCTTC
CASSYLRTARGYNEQFF
>TRBJ2-1|TRBV20-1|few|TRBD1
TGCAGTGCTAGTTCGGGGACAGGGGCCTACAATGAGCAGTTCTTC
CSASSGTGAYNEQFF
>TRBJ1-2|TRBV3-1|-|-
TGTGCCAGCAGCCAAGATATGGGGACCGCCTATGGCTACACCTTC
CASSQDMGTAYGYTF
>TRBJ2-3|TRBV6-1|many|TRBD2
TGTGCCAGCAGTGAAGCTAGACTAGCGGGAGGCGGAGATACGCAGTATTTT
CASSEARLAGGGDTQYF
>TRBJ2-7|TRBV20-1|-|-
TGCAGTGCTAGGCCCCCGGGACACGAGCAGTACTTC
CSARPPGHEQYF
>TRBJ2-1|TRBV7-2|few|-
TGTGCCAGCAGCTTAGTCGCAGTCTACAATGAGCAGTTCTTC
CASSLVAVYNEQFF
>TRBJ1-1|TRBV19|few|TRBD1
TGTGCCAGGGGGCGTAGCCAAGGACAGGGGATCACTGAAGCTTTCTTT
CARGRSQGQGITEAFF
>TRBJ2-3|TRBV29-1|many|-
TGCAGCGTTGAGTACGCTGCCGATACGCAGTATTTT
CSVEYAADTQYF
>TRBJ2-1|TRBV11-3|many|TRBD2
TGTGCCAGCAGCCCTAGCGGCACCGGTTCCAATGAGCAGTTCTTC
CASSPSGTGSNEQFF
>TRBJ1-2|TRBV7-8|many|TRBD1
TGTGCCAGCAGTCCTAGTATGACAGGGGGAAGAGGCTACACCTTC
CASSPSMTGGRGYTF
>TRBJ2-5|TRBV3-1|-|-
TGTGCCAGCAGCCTTGGACAGTCACAAGAGACCCAGTACTTC
CASSLGQSQETQYF
>TRBJ2-7|TRBV20-1|many|-
TGCAGTGCACCGAGACTACCGGCCTACGAGCAGTACTTC
CSAPRLPAYEQYF
>TRBJ2-3|TRBV20-1|many|-
TGCAGTGCCACCCTTTCCACAGATACGCAGTATTTT
CSATLSTDTQYF
>TRBJ1-4|TRBV4-1|many|-
TGCGCCAGCAGCCAAGTGAAGACAGCCAAACTGTTTTTT
CASSQVKTAKLFF
>TRBJ2-1|TRBV12-5|many|-
TGTGCTAGTGGTAAAGGGGTTAGCTCCTACAATGAGCAGTTCTTC
CASGKGVSSYNEQFF
>TRBJ2-1|TRBV27|-|TRBD2
TGTGCCAGCAAAGGGGTCGCGGGAGGTCTCTACAATGAGCAGTTCTTC
CASKGVAGGLYNEQFF
>TRBJ2-3|TRBV2|many|-
TGTGCCAGCAGTGAAATAAGGGGAACGCAGTATTTT
CASSEIRGTQYF
>TRBJ2-2|TRBV25-1|many|TRBD1
TGTGCCAGCAGTAGGCAAACGCGGACAGGGCCGGCCGGGGAGCTGTTTTTT
CASSRQTRTGPAGELFF
>TRBJ2-2|TRBV7-3|-|-
TGTGCCAGTAGACTAGTACCAGAAGGGGAGCTGTTTTTT
CASRLVPEGELFF
>TRBJ2-7|TRBV5-1|-|TRBD2
TGCGCCAGCAGCTTGACTAGCGGGGCGAGCTCCTACGAGCAGTACTTC
CASSLTSGASSYEQYF
>TRBJ2-1|TRBV11-3|-|TRBD2
TGTGCCAGCAGCGCCGGACTAGCGGGGCGTAATGAGCAGTTCTTC
CASSAGLAGRNEQFF
>TRBJ1-1|TRBV20-1|-|TRBD1
TGCAGTGCTAAGGACAGGCTGAACACTGAAGCTTTCTTT
CSAKDRLNTEAFF
>TRBJ2-3|TRBV6-5|few|TRBD2
TGTGCCAGCAGTCTCCGAGCGGGAGGGATAGCAGATACGCAGTATTTT
CASSLRAGGIADTQYF
>TRBJ1-5|TRBV6-2/TRBV6-3|-|TRBD1
TGTGCCAGCAGTTACACGGACAGGTTAGGCAATCAGCCCCAGCATTTT
CASSYTDRLGNQPQHF